This T cell receptor (beta chain) was documented in a study of breast tumors, draining lymph nodes, adjacent tissues. Findings of the study overall: That most tumor T cells come from lymph nodes remained unproven. Luminal-like breast cancer showed significantly greater tumor-nontumor repertoire similarity than basal-like breast cancer did. Compared with lymph nodes, tumors were less diverse; compared with nontumor tissue, more. Most tumor T cells seemingly derive from lymph node, then expand in tumor.

Turning to this clonotype: The antigen remains unidentified.

The CDR3 covers 12 residues. CDR1 is SQVTM and CDR2 is ANQGSEA in the germline V gene. V gave up 8 bases and J gave up 1 base, with 11 bases separating them. TCRdb re-derived calls from the multiplex PCR reads in MiXCR, one entry per CDR3 protein. The table shows over 60,000 distinct CDR3 sequences, with 40% to 45% occurring only once. The sample was breast tumor tissue. The chain employs TRBV29-1 and TRBJ1-2, with a possible D match to TRBD1 (5 bases). The sequence was obtained from a female donor with breast cancer. Some clones in this sample may be carry-over from other donors' samples. The CDR3 sequence: CSRTDSNYGYTF. CDR3 DNA: TGCAGCCGGACCGACAGTAACTATGGCTACACCTTC.